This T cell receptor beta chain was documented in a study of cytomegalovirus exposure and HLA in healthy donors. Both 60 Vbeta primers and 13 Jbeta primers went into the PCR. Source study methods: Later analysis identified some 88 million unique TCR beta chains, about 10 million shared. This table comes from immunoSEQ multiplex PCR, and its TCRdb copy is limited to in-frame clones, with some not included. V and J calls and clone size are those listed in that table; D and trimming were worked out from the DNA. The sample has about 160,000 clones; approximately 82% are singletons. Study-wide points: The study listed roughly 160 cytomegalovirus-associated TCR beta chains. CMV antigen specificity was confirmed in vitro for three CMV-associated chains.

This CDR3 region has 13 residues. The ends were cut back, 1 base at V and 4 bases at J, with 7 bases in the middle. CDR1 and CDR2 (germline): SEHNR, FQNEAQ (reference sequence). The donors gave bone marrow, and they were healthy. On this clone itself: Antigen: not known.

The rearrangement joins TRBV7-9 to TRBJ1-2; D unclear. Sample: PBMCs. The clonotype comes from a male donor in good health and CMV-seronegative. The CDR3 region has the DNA TGTGCCAGCAGCTTAGAGTCAGGCTATGGCTACACCTTC. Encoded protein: CASSLESGYGYTF.